The 27 T cell receptor beta chains in this list originate from one sample, sequenced in a study of blood T cell repertoires in COVID-19. Using immunoSEQ multiplex PCR, the repertoire was profiled, and TCRdb retains in-frame clones only, with some absent. The data show about 200,000 clones, about 95% seen once. The sample was peripheral blood. These receptors were taken from a man aged 30 to 45 with COVID-19, enrolled during active disease.

This sequence joins TRBV9 and TRBJ2-1, with 15 bases aligning to TRBD2. The V gene's germline CDR1 is SGDLS and CDR2 YYNGEE. J gave up 2 bases and V 4 bases, and 10 bases lay outside the gene matches. The CDR3 loop spans 19 amino acids. CDR3 in DNA: TGTGCCAGCAGCCCGGGGACTAGCGGGGGGCTAAAGCCCTACAATGAGCAGTTCTTC. Protein: CASSPGTSGGLKPYNEQFF.

The chain employs TRBV5-4 and TRBJ1-2; possible D gene TRBD1, 6 bases. CDR3 length equals 15 residues. Germline V lookup: CDR1 SGHNT, CDR2 YYREEE (reference sequence). With 1 base removed from V and 0 bases from J, the gap between germline ends came to 10 bases. CDR3 loop: CASSLPGHPNYGYTF. The CDR3 nucleotides read TGTGCCAGCAGCTTGCCGGGACACCCTAACTATGGCTACACCTTC.

The chain couples TRBV6-5 to TRBJ2-3; a weak D match, TRBD2 (5 bases). From germline, CDR1 is MNHEY and CDR2 SVGAGI. The CDR3 totals 14 residues. Between the trimmed V and J ends, which lost 6 bases and 2 bases, there was a span of 12 bases. The CDR3 DNA sequence: TGTGCCAGCAGGCGAAGCGGTACCACAGATACGCAGTATTTT. It translates to CASRRSGTTDTQYF.

The genes are TRBV30 and TRBJ2-3; TRBD2 matches 7 bases. This CDR3 is built from 15 residues. V shed 0 bases and J 6 bases; nucleotides not matched to a gene: 9. Germline V gene data show CDR1 as GTSNPN and CDR2 as SVGIG (reference sequence). The CDR3 sequence: CAWSVLGGIEDTQYF. The DNA for the CDR3 is TGTGCCTGGAGTGTACTGGGAGGGATCGAGGATACGCAGTATTTT.

The chain recombines TRBV5-1 with TRBJ2-5; 9 bases align to TRBD1. This CDR3 region has 15 residues. After removal of 4 bases from V and 6 bases from J, the junction contained 10 bases not matched to a gene. CDR1 is SGHRS and CDR2 is YFSETQ in the germline V gene. CDR3 bases: TGCGCCAGCAGCCCACCGGGACAGGGAGTAAAGACCCAGTACTTC. This gives the protein CASSPPGQGVKTQYF.

This chain uses TRBV7-3 with TRBJ2-1; 12 nucleotides align to TRBD2. This CDR3 region has 17 residues. Germline CDR1 SGHTA, CDR2 FQGTGA. After removal of 5 bases from V and 6 bases from J, the junction contained 11 bases not matched to a gene. For the CDR3, the DNA is TGTGCCAGCAGCCCCCGACTGCAACTAGCGGGGGGCAATGAGCAGTTCTTC. It codes for CASSPRLQLAGGNEQFF.

The chain links TRBV5-1 to TRBJ1-2; tentative D call: TRBD1 (6 bases). V lost 5 bases, J lost 2 bases, and 10 bases lay in between. CDR3 length: 13 residues. Per germline, CDR1 SGHRS and CDR2 YFSETQ. The CDR3 region is CASSPGANYGYTF. Here the CDR3 DNA reads TGCGCCAGCAGTCCAGGGGCAAACTATGGCTACACCTTC.

V and J are TRBV6-5 and TRBJ1-2; D is undetermined. The CDR3 has 14 residues. Looked up from germline, CDR1 is MNHEY and CDR2 is SVGAGI. The V end was cut by 6 bases, the J end by 0 bases, with 11 bases between. The CDR3 nucleotides are TGTGCCAGCAGGCCCGGACTCTCTAACTATGGCTACACCTTC. This encodes CASRPGLSNYGYTF.

The chain links TRBV19 to TRBJ1-2; the match to TRBD1 covers 10 bases. The CDR3 contains 14 residues. Germline CDR1 and CDR2: LNHDA and SQIVND (reference sequence). Unmatched junction bases numbered 8, after V lost 5 bases and J lost 8 bases. The CDR3 spells CASSPGQGVDGYTF. CDR3 nucleotide sequence: TGTGCCAGTAGTCCCGGACAGGGGGTAGACGGCTACACCTTC.

The genes are TRBV7-9 and TRBJ2-3; 11 nucleotides agree with TRBD2. The trim removed 5 bases at V and 6 bases at J, leaving 13 bases unmatched. Per the germline V gene, CDR1 is SEHNR and CDR2 is FQNEAQ (reference sequence). This CDR3 spans 17 amino acids. In DNA form, the CDR3 reads TGTGCCAGCAGCCGCTATATGACTAGCGGGGTACCCGATACGCAGTATTTT. Its translation is CASSRYMTSGVPDTQYF.

V gene TRBV14 combines with J gene TRBJ1-2, with 7 bases that match TRBD1. The CDR3 covers 15 residues. Trimming cost V 1 base and J 6 bases; bases outside gene matches: 8. Germline CDR1 is SGHDN and CDR2 is FVKESK. CDR3 sequence: CASSQGDRTWNGYTF. The CDR3 nucleotides are TGTGCCAGCAGCCAAGGGGACAGAACATGGAATGGCTACACCTTC.

This rearrangement joins TRBV10-1 to TRBJ2-7, with a tentative D call TRBD2 (6 bases). Germline V gene data show CDR1 as WNHNN and CDR2 as SYGVQD (reference sequence). The CDR3 loop spans 14 amino acids. Trimming left V 0 bases short and J 2 bases short, with 8 bases between. The CDR3 here is CASSESGGTYEQYF. The CDR3 DNA sequence: TGCGCCAGCAGTGAGTCCGGAGGGACCTACGAGCAGTACTTC.

This clone appeared a few times. The chain recombines TRBV7-2 with TRBJ1-5; D might be TRBD1 (5 bases). The CDR3 covers 14 residues. V was cut by 2 bases and J by 3 bases, with 8 bases left in between. Germline-derived CDR1 and CDR2 are SGHTA and FQGNSA. The CDR3 DNA reads as TGTGCCAGCAGCTTATCGACAGTCAATCAGCCCCAGCATTTT. Translated: CASSLSTVNQPQHF.

The chain couples TRBV18 to TRBJ1-6; no reliable D call. CDR1 and CDR2 (germline): KGHSH, LQKENI. Trimming shortened V by 5 bases and J by 0 bases, and 11 bases separated the two germline ends. CDR3 length equals 16 residues. CDR3 coding DNA: TGTGCCAGCTCAACTCGCTCGAGCTCCTATAATTCACCCCTCCACTTT. Protein product: CASSTRSSSYNSPLHF.

The rearrangement links TRBV5-4 to TRBJ2-3; 10 nucleotides align to TRBD2. The CDR3 covers 15 residues. The germline V gene has CDR1 SGHNT and CDR2 YYREEE (reference sequence). J lost 3 bases, V lost 4 bases, and 5 bases had no gene match. The DNA of the CDR3 is TGTGCCAGCAGCGGAATAGCGGGGGGAACAGATACGCAGTATTTT. The encoded protein is CASSGIAGGTDTQYF.

The chain uses TRBV19 and TRBJ1-5, with 9 bases fitting TRBD1. V was clipped by 7 bases and J by 1 base; unmatched bases: 14. There are 18 residues in the CDR3. Per germline, CDR1 LNHDA and CDR2 SQIVND (reference sequence). CDR3 in DNA: TGTGCCAGTACCAATTTTCGGACAGGGGCGCCGAGCAATCAGCCCCAGCATTTT. Its protein is CASTNFRTGAPSNQPQHF.

The V call is TRBV2, the J call TRBJ2-7, with 7 nucleotides matching TRBD1. V lost 7 bases and J lost 2; bases outside the gene matches: 5. This CDR3 spans 13 amino acids. Germline CDR1 SNHLY, CDR2 FYNNEI. CDR3 DNA: TGTGCCAGCACCCCAGGACAGGCCTACGAGCAGTACTTC. Its protein is CASTPGQAYEQYF. Complete variable domain (other parts from reference TRBV2 and TRBJ2-7): EPEVTQTPSHQVTQMGQEVILRCVPISNHLYFYWYRQILGQKVEFLVSFYNNEISEKSEIFDDQFSVERPDGSNFTLKIRSTKLEDSAMYFCASTPGQAYEQYFGPGTRLTVT.

This clone was recorded only once. This sequence joins TRBV19 and TRBJ1-2; D ambiguous. Germline V gene sequence: CDR1 LNHDA, CDR2 SQIVND (reference sequence). The V and J ends lost 4 bases and 4 bases respectively, with 7 bases between them. The CDR3 is 12 amino acids. In DNA, the CDR3 is TGTGCCAGTAGTAACGGCGGCTATGGCTACACCTTC. It is translated as CASSNGGYGYTF.

V is TRBV7-6 and J is TRBJ1-2, with 9 bases aligning to TRBD1. The J segment lost 1 base and the V segment lost 4 bases, leaving 7 bases of the junction unmatched. Germline V lookup: CDR1 SGHVS, CDR2 FNYEAQ. The CDR3 spans 16 residues. The chain's CDR3 is CASSYRQGVFNYGYTF. CDR3 DNA sequence: TGTGCCAGCAGCTATCGACAGGGGGTTTTTAACTATGGCTACACCTTC.

The chain combines TRBV27 with TRBJ2-7; 8 bases align to TRBD1. Trimming took 4 bases from V and 2 from J; bases not matched to a gene: 7. This CDR3 comprises 15 residues. CDR1 is MNHEY and CDR2 is SMNVEV in the germline V gene (reference sequence). CDR3 region: CASSYRQGLPYEQYF. The CDR3 DNA follows: TGTGCCAGCAGTTACCGACAGGGGTTGCCCTACGAGCAGTACTTC.

J is TRBJ1-6 and V is TRBV2, with 7 bases aligning to TRBD1. V shed 6 bases and J 3 bases; nucleotides not matched to a gene: 5. CDR1 is SNHLY, CDR2 FYNNEI, per germline. CDR3 length equals 15 residues. The CDR3 loop is CASSPRQGYNSPLHF. The CDR3 bases are TGTGCCAGCAGCCCTAGACAGGGCTATAATTCACCCCTCCACTTT.

This clone appeared a single time. J is TRBJ2-5 and V is TRBV11-2, with 8 bases fitting TRBD2. Germline CDR1 SGHAT, CDR2 FQNNGV. The CDR3 runs to 16 residues. The trim removed 1 base at V and 3 bases at J, leaving 7 bases unmatched. CDR3 loop: CASSLGVLAGKETQYF. The CDR3 DNA follows: TGTGCCAGCAGCTTAGGGGTATTAGCGGGGAAAGAGACCCAGTACTTC.

This clone appeared once. This chain uses TRBV5-1 with TRBJ2-5, with 12 bases identical to TRBD2. Germline CDR1 is SGHRS and CDR2 is YFSETQ. The length of the CDR3 is 15 residues. After removal of 0 bases from V and 5 bases from J, the junction contained 2 bases not matched to a gene. The CDR3 DNA follows: TGCGCCAGCAGCTTGGGACTAGCGGGGGTGGAGACCCAGTACTTC. Amino acids: CASSLGLAGVETQYF.

J is TRBJ2-7 and V is TRBV5-1, with D perhaps TRBD1 (6 bases). The CDR3 sequence is 13 residues long. The germline V gene has CDR1 SGHRS and CDR2 YFSETQ. Trimming stripped 3 bases from V and 6 bases from J, with 13 bases between. CDR3 sequence (DNA): TGCGCCAGCAGCTCGTCAACAGGGTCCGAGCAGTACTTC. This sequence encodes CASSSSTGSEQYF. The full variable domain, completed using reference TRBV5-1 and TRBJ2-7, is KAGVTQTPRYLIKTRGQQVTLSCSPISGHRSVSWYQQTPGQGLQFLFEYFSETQRNKGNFPGRFSGRQFSNSRSEMNVSTLELGDSALYLCASSSSTGSEQYFGPGTRLTVT.

The rearrangement uses TRBV6-1 and TRBJ1-2; D is ambiguous. The CDR3 length is 13 residues. The V and J ends lost 3 bases and 0 bases respectively, with 5 bases between them. Germline lookup yields CDR1 MNHNS and CDR2 SASEGT. This CDR3 is CASSDQANYGYTF. As DNA, the CDR3 is TGTGCCAGCAGTGACCAGGCTAACTATGGCTACACCTTC.

CDR3 amino acids: CASSIAGLAVSATYNEQFF. The CDR3 DNA is TGTGCCAGTAGTATAGCGGGACTAGCGGTGTCGGCAACCTACAATGAGCAGTTCTTC. This chain joins TRBV19 and TRBJ2-1; TRBD2 matches 11 bases. The CDR3 covers 19 residues. Germline CDR1 LNHDA, CDR2 SQIVND (reference sequence). J lost 2 bases, V lost 1 base, and 10 bases had no gene match. Drawing the rest from reference TRBV19 and TRBJ2-1, the complete variable domain is DGGITQSPKYLFRKEGQNVTLSCEQNLNHDAMYWYRQDPGQGLRLIYYSQIVNDFQKGDIAEGYSVSREKKESFPLTVTSAQKNPTAFYLCASSIAGLAVSATYNEQFFGPGTRLTVL.

The table lists this clone with a few counts. The chain carries TRBV5-4 and TRBJ1-3; no definite D call. The germline CDR1 and CDR2 sequences are SGHNT and YYREEE (reference sequence). The CDR3 has 16 amino acids. V gave up 6 bases and J gave up 4 bases, with 20 bases separating them. The CDR3 sequence: CASTPEGGPSGNTIYF. The CDR3 DNA sequence: TGTGCCAGCACTCCCGAAGGAGGCCCGTCAGGAAACACCATATATTTT. The variable domain in full, completed from reference TRBV5-4 and TRBJ1-3, reads ETGVTQSPTHLIKTRGQQVTLRCSSQSGHNTVSWYQQALGQGPQFIFQYYREEENGRGNFPPRFSGLQFPNYSSELNVNALELDDSALYLCASTPEGGPSGNTIYFGEGSWLTVV.